Sequencing of this T cell receptor (beta chain) was carried out in a study of T cell changes during pregnancy in multiple sclerosis. V was clipped by 5 bases and J by 0 bases; unmatched bases: 2. This CDR3 spans 15 amino acids. In germline, CDR1 is SGHAT, CDR2 FQNNGV. TCRdb keeps only in-frame clones here, not all; method: immunoSEQ multiplex PCR. The table records about 50,000 clones, roughly 90% of them present only once. This chain links TRBV11-2 with TRBJ2-7; 12 nucleotides match TRBD2. The source of this sequence is a female donor with multiple sclerosis, enrolled in a pregnancy study. The sample was CD4+ T cells from peripheral blood mononuclear cells, taken after pregnancy. CDR3 sequence (DNA): TGTGCCAGCAGCAAGACTAGCGGGAGCTCCTACGAGCAGTACTTC. Translation: CASSKTSGSSYEQYF. The whole variable domain, filled in from reference TRBV11-2 and TRBJ2-7, reads EAGVAQSPRYKIIEKRQSVAFWCNPISGHATLYWYQQILGQGPKLLIQFQNNGVVDDSQLPKDRFSAERLKGVDSTLKIQPAKLEDSAVYLCASSKTSGSSYEQYFGPGTRLTVT.